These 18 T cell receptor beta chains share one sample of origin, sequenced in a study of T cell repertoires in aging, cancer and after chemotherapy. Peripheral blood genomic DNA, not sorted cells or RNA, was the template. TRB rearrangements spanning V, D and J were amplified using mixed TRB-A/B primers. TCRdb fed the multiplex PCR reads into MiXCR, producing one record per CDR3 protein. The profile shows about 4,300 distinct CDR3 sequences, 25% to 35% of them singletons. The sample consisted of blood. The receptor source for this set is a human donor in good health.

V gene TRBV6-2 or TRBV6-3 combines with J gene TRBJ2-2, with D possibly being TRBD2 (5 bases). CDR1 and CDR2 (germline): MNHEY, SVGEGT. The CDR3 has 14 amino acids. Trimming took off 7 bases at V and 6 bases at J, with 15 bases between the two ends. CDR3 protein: CASNSLRVPGELFF. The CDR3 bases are TGTGCCAGCAATAGCTTGAGGGTCCCCGGGGAGCTGTTTTTT.

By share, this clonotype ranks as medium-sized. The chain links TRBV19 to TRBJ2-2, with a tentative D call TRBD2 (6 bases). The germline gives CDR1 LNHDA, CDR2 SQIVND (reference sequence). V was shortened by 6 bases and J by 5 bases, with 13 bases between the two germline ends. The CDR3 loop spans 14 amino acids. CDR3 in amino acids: CASSGSLGTGELFF. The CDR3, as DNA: TGTGCCAGTAGCGGGAGTTTGGGGACCGGGGAGCTGTTTTTT.

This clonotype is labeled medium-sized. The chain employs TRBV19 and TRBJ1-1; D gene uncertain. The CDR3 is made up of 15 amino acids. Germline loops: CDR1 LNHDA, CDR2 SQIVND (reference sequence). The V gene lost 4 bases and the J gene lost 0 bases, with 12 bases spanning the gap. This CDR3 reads CASSNGRSMNTEAFF. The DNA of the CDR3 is TGTGCCAGTAGTAACGGACGGTCGATGAACACTGAAGCTTTCTTT.

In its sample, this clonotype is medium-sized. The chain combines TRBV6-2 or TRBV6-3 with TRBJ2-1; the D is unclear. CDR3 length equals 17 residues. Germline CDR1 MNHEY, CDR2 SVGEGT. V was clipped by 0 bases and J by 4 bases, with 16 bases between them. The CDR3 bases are TGTGCCAGCAGTTACTCTCCCCGGGCGGAGCAATACAATGAGCAGTTCTTC. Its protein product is CASSYSPRAEQYNEQFF.

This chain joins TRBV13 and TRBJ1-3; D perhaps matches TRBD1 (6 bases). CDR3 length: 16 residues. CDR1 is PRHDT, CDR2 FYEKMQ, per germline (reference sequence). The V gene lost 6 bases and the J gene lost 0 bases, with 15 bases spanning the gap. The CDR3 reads CASSLSQGNSGNTIYF. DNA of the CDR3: TGTGCCAGCAGTTTGAGTCAGGGGAACTCTGGAAACACCATATATTTT.

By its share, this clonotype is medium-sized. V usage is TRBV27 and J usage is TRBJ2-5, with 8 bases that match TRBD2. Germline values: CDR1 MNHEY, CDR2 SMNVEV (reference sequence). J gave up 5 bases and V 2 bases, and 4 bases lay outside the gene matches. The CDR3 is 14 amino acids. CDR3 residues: CASSLRSGGETQYF. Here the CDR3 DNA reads TGTGCCAGCAGTTTAAGGTCGGGAGGGGAGACCCAGTACTTC.

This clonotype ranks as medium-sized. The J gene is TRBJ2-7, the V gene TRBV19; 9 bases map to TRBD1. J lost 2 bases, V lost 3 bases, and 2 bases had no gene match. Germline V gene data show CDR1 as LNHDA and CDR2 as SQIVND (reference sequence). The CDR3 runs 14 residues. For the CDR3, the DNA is TGTGCCAGTAGTATCGGGACAGGGACCTACGAGCAGTACTTC. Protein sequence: CASSIGTGTYEQYF.

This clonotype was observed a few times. CDR3 in amino acids: CASSRGDDQPQHF. The CDR3 region has the DNA TGTGCCAGCAGCCGCGGGGACGACCAGCCCCAGCATTTT. V gene TRBV7-2 combines with J gene TRBJ1-5; D is possibly TRBD1 (5 bases). Germline values: CDR1 SGHTA, CDR2 FQGNSA. This CDR3 contains 13 residues. V lost 5 bases to trimming and J lost 7 bases, with 12 bases between them.

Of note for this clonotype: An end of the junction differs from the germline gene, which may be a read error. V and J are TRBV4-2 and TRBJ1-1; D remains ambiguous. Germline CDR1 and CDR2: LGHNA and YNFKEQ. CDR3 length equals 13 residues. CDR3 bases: TGCGCCAGCAGCCAAGATATGGACACTGAAGCTTTCTTT. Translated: CASSQDMDTEAFF.

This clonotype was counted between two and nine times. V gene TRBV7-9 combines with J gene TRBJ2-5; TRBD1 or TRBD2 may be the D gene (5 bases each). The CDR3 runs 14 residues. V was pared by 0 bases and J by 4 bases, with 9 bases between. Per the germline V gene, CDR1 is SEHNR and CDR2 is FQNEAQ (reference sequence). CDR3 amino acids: CASSLAGDGETQYF. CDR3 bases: TGTGCCAGCAGCTTAGCAGGGGACGGAGAGACCCAGTACTTC. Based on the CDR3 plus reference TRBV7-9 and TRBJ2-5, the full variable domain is DTGVSQNPRHKITKRGQNVTFRCDPISEHNRLYWYRQTLGQGPEFLTYFQNEAQLEKSRLLSDRFSAERPKGSFSTLEIQRTEQGDSAMYLCASSLAGDGETQYFGPGTRLLVL.

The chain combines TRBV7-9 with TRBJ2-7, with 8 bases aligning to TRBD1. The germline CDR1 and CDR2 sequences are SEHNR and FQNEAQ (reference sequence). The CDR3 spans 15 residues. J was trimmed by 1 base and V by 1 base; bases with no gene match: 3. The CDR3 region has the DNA TGTGCCAGCAGCTTAGGACAGGGGACTTCCTACGAGCAGTACTTC. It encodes CASSLGQGTSYEQYF.

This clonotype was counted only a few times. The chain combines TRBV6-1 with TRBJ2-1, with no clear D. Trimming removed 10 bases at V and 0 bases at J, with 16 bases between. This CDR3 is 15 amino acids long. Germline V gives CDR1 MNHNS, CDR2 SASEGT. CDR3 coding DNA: TGTGCCACCCTCTTTTCAGCGAGCTCCTACAATGAGCAGTTCTTC. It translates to CATLFSASSYNEQFF.

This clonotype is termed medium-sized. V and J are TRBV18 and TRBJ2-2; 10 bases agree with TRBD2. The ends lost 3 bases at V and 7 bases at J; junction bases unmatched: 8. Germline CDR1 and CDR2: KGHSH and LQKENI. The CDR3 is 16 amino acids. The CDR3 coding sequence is TGTGCCAGCTCACCCGCACTAGCGGGATTCGGCGGGGAGCTGTTTTTT. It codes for CASSPALAGFGGELFF.

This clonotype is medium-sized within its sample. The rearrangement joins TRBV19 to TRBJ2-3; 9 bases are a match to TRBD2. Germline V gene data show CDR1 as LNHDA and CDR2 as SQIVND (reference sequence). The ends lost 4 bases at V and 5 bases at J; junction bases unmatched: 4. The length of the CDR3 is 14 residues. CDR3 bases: TGTGCCAGTAGTAGTAGCGGGAGCGTAGATACGCAGTATTTT. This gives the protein CASSSSGSVDTQYF.

The CDR3 DNA sequence: TGTGCCAGTAGTACCCAGGGGAACACTGAAGCTTTCTTT. It encodes CASSTQGNTEAFF. The chain carries TRBV19 and TRBJ1-1; TRBD1 might be the D (5 bases). CDR1 is LNHDA and CDR2 is SQIVND in the germline V gene (reference sequence). This CDR3 has 13 amino acids. Trimming left V 4 bases short and J 1 base short, with 7 bases between. Using reference TRBV19 and TRBJ1-1 for the parts outside the CDR3, the full variable domain is DGGITQSPKYLFRKEGQNVTLSCEQNLNHDAMYWYRQDPGQGLRLIYYSQIVNDFQKGDIAEGYSVSREKKESFPLTVTSAQKNPTAFYLCASSTQGNTEAFFGQGTRLTVV.

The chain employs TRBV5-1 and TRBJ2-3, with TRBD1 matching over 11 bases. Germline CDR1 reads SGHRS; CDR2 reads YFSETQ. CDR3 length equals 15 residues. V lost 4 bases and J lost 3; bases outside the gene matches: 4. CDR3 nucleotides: TGCGCCAGCAGCATGGGACAGGGGGTTACAGATACGCAGTATTTT. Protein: CASSMGQGVTDTQYF.

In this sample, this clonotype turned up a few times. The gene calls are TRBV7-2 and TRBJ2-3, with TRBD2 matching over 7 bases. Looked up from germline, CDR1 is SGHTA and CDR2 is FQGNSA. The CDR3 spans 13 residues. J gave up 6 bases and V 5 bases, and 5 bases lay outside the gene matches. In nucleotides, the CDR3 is TGTGCCAGCAGCATCCGCGGGGGTGATACGCAGTATTTT. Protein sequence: CASSIRGGDTQYF. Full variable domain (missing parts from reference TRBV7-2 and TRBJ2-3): GAGVSQSPSNKVTEKGKDVELRCDPISGHTALYWYRQSLGQGLEFLIYFQGNSAPDKSGLPSDRFSAERTGGSVSTLTIQRTQQEDSAVYLCASSIRGGDTQYFGPGTRLTVL.

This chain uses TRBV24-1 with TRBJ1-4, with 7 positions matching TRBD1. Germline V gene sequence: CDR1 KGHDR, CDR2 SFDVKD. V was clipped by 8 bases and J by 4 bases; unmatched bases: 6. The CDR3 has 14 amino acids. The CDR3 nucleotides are TGTGCCACCAAGCCGGGACAGTATAATGAAAAACTGTTTTTT. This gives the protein CATKPGQYNEKLFF.